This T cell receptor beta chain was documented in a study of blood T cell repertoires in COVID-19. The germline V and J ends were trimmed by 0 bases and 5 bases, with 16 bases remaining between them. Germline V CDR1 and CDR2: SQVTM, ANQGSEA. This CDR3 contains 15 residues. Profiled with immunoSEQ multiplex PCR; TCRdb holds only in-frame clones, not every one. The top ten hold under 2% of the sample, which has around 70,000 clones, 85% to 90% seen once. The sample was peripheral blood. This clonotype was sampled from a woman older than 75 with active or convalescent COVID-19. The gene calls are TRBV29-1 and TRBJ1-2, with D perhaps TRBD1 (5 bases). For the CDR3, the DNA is TGCAGCGTTGAAGATCTTCAGGGATCAGGGTATGGCTACACCTTC. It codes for CSVEDLQGSGYGYTF.